This entry lists 30 T cell receptor beta chains sequenced from one sample in a study of blood T cell repertoires in COVID-19. Sequenced by immunoSEQ multiplex PCR; TCRdb stores in-frame clones only, minus some. This table has 250,000 to 300,000 clones, roughly 90% appearing once. The sample was PBMCs or T cells enriched from blood (not recorded which). Every receptor here comes from a woman in her thirties or forties who had recovered from COVID-19.

The rearrangement joins TRBV6-2 or TRBV6-3 to TRBJ2-2; possibly TRBD2 for D (6 bases). In germline, CDR1 is MNHEY, CDR2 SVGEGT. CDR3 length: 14 residues. The V end lost 4 bases, the J end lost 5 bases, and 11 bases lay between the germline ends. CDR3 amino acids: CASSSPGVTGELFF. The CDR3 DNA reads TGTGCCAGCAGTTCCCCGGGGGTTACCGGGGAGCTGTTTTTT.

The gene calls are TRBV5-1 and TRBJ2-3, with 7 bases matching TRBD1. Germline-derived CDR1 and CDR2 are SGHRS and YFSETQ. V lost 4 bases, J lost 3 bases, and 2 bases stayed unmatched. The CDR3 length is 13 residues. The CDR3 region is CASSVRGTDTQYF. DNA of the CDR3: TGCGCCAGCAGCGTCAGGGGGACAGATACGCAGTATTTT.

The chain combines TRBV14 with TRBJ2-1; TRBD2 aligns across 12 bases. Germline V lookup: CDR1 SGHDN, CDR2 FVKESK. This CDR3 has 15 residues. Trimming removed 4 bases from V and 4 bases from J; junction bases left unmatched: 2. This CDR3 reads CASSPSGRGYNEQFF. CDR3 nucleotides: TGTGCCAGCAGCCCTAGCGGGAGGGGGTACAATGAGCAGTTCTTC.

V gene TRBV5-4 combines with J gene TRBJ1-1; the D gene is possibly TRBD1 (5 bases). V gave up 4 bases and J gave up 1 base, with 11 bases separating them. Germline CDR1 is SGHNT and CDR2 is YYREEE (reference sequence). This CDR3 is 14 amino acids long. The CDR3 region is CASSGGVPNTEAFF. The CDR3, as DNA: TGTGCCAGCAGCGGGGGGGTACCGAACACTGAAGCTTTCTTT.

The rearrangement links TRBV7-2 to TRBJ2-5; 11 bases are shared with TRBD2. This CDR3 spans 16 amino acids. The J segment lost 7 bases and the V segment lost 5 bases, leaving 12 bases of the junction unmatched. Germline CDR1 and CDR2: SGHTA and FQGNSA. CDR3 region: CASSLSGRAIFATQYF. In DNA form, the CDR3 reads TGTGCCAGCAGCCTTAGCGGGAGGGCCATCTTTGCGACCCAGTACTTC.

The chain carries TRBV5-6 and TRBJ1-6; D gene ambiguous. V was clipped by 0 bases and J by 3 bases, with 7 bases between them. This CDR3 has 15 amino acids. The germline CDR1 and CDR2 sequences are SGHDT and YYEEEE. The CDR3 region has the DNA TGTGCCAGCAGCTTGGGTACAATCTATAATTCACCCCTCCACTTT. This sequence encodes CASSLGTIYNSPLHF.

This chain links TRBV7-2 with TRBJ1-1; 7 positions agree with TRBD1. Germline-derived CDR1 and CDR2 are SGHTA and FQGNSA. The CDR3 is 14 residues long. Trimming cost V 5 bases and J 6 bases; bases outside gene matches: 9. CDR3 sequence (DNA): TGTGCCAGCAGCACACAACAGGGGATCGCTGAAGCTTTCTTT. Protein product: CASSTQQGIAEAFF.

Written as DNA, the CDR3 is TGTGCCAGCAGCTCAGGTCAGGGAAGCTCCTATAATTCACCCCTCCACTTT. Residues: CASSSGQGSSYNSPLHF. V and J are TRBV5-4 and TRBJ1-6, with TRBD1 as a possible D gene (5 bases). The ends were cut back, 3 bases at V and 0 bases at J, with 13 bases in the middle. CDR1 SGHNT and CDR2 YYREEE come from the germline V gene (reference sequence). The CDR3 contains 17 residues.

The genes are TRBV18 and TRBJ2-5; 11 bases are a match to TRBD2. The CDR3 extends over 16 amino acids. With 6 bases clipped from V and 1 base from J, the junction kept 7 bases outside the gene matches. Germline-derived CDR1 and CDR2 are KGHSH and LQKENI. CDR3 amino acids: CASSRRTSGRQETQYF. CDR3 nucleotide sequence: TGTGCCAGCTCCCGAAGGACTAGCGGGCGCCAAGAGACCCAGTACTTC.

This clone was counted once. The chain recombines TRBV7-8 with TRBJ2-7; D might be TRBD1 (5 bases). The CDR3 contains 12 residues. V was pared by 5 bases and J by 4 bases, with 9 bases between. Germline V CDR1 and CDR2: SGHVS, FQNEAQ. The CDR3 DNA reads TGTGCCAGCAGCCGAGACAGATACGAGCAGTACTTC. It encodes CASSRDRYEQYF.

The rearrangement uses TRBV5-1 and TRBJ2-2, with 7 bases lining up with TRBD2. Germline values: CDR1 SGHRS, CDR2 YFSETQ. The CDR3 totals 15 residues. V gave up 4 bases and J gave up 6 bases; unmatched junction bases: 9. DNA of the CDR3: TGCGCCAGCAGCATAGAGACTAGCAGCGCCGGGGAGCTGTTTTTT. Translating it yields CASSIETSSAGELFF.

This clone was counted a single time. The genes are TRBV4-3 and TRBJ1-2; D remains ambiguous. Between the trimmed V and J ends, which lost 1 base and 0 bases, there was a span of 9 bases. Per germline, CDR1 LGHNA and CDR2 YSLEER. The CDR3 is 15 residues long. The CDR3 nucleotides read TGCGCCAGCAGCCAAGCCGACCGGGCTAACTATGGCTACACCTTC. Its protein is CASSQADRANYGYTF.

This clone was picked up one time. This sequence joins TRBV5-1 and TRBJ1-2; 9 bases match TRBD1. Germline-derived CDR1 and CDR2 are SGHRS and YFSETQ. V was clipped by 1 base and J by 0 bases; unmatched bases: 7. The CDR3 spans 17 residues. The CDR3 bases are TGCGCCAGCAGCTTGCGGACAGGGGCGCCAACTAACTATGGCTACACCTTC. It codes for CASSLRTGAPTNYGYTF.

This chain joins TRBV7-2 and TRBJ2-7; D perhaps matches TRBD1 (5 bases). CDR3 length equals 14 residues. V was shortened by 5 bases and J by 2 bases, with 13 bases between the two germline ends. Germline loops: CDR1 SGHTA, CDR2 FQGNSA. CDR3 region: CASSHQGLTYEQYF. The CDR3 DNA follows: TGTGCCAGCAGCCATCAGGGTTTGACCTACGAGCAGTACTTC.

The rearrangement joins TRBV6-5 to TRBJ2-3, with D unresolved. V was pared by 10 bases and J by 2 bases, with 10 bases between. CDR3 length equals 12 residues. CDR1 MNHEY and CDR2 SVGAGI come from the germline V gene. CDR3 nucleotide sequence: TGTGCCACCGAGACAAACACAGATACGCAGTATTTT. It is translated as CATETNTDTQYF.

The chain couples TRBV7-8 to TRBJ1-6; no definite D call. The CDR3 has 14 amino acids. The V gene's germline CDR1 is SGHVS and CDR2 FQNEAQ. With 5 bases removed from V and 7 bases from J, the gap between germline ends came to 12 bases. The CDR3 sequence: CASSHSGLNSPLHF. In DNA, the CDR3 is TGTGCCAGCAGCCATTCTGGGCTAAATTCACCCCTCCACTTT.

This rearrangement joins TRBV6-5 to TRBJ1-3; D remains ambiguous. From germline, CDR1 is MNHEY and CDR2 SVGAGI. The CDR3 contains 15 residues. Between the trimmed V and J ends, which lost 2 bases and 1 base, there was a span of 9 bases. CDR3 bases: TGTGCCAGCAGTTACGGCAGGAAATCTGGAAACACCATATATTTT. This sequence encodes CASSYGRKSGNTIYF.

The table lists this clone with a count of one. The V call is TRBV30, the J call TRBJ2-7, with 7 bases lining up with TRBD1. This CDR3 comprises 13 residues. Trimming removed 1 base from V and 5 bases from J; junction bases left unmatched: 5. Germline V gives CDR1 GTSNPN, CDR2 SVGIG (reference sequence). CDR3 DNA: TGTGCCTGGAGTGGACAGGGAACCCACGAGCAGTACTTC. It specifies CAWSGQGTHEQYF.

This clone was counted once. This rearrangement joins TRBV27 to TRBJ2-7; maybe TRBD1 (6 bases). Germline lookup yields CDR1 MNHEY and CDR2 SMNVEV (reference sequence). The CDR3 is 11 residues long. V was pared by 10 bases and J by 7 bases, with 14 bases between. CDR3 nucleotide sequence: TGTGCCACAGGGGCCCTGGCGGAGCAGTACTTC. Protein sequence: CATGALAEQYF.

This chain connects TRBV6-5 to TRBJ2-5, with D possibly TRBD2 on 6 matching bases. CDR1 MNHEY and CDR2 SVGAGI come from the germline V gene. Trimming shortened V by 0 bases and J by 2 bases, and 7 bases separated the two germline ends. The CDR3 spans 14 residues. CDR3 region: CASSYSSGQETQYF. CDR3 in DNA: TGTGCCAGCAGTTACTCAAGCGGGCAAGAGACCCAGTACTTC.

This clone turned up a few times. The V call is TRBV6-2 or TRBV6-3, the J call TRBJ2-1, with 10 bases aligning to TRBD2. The CDR3 runs to 16 residues. Germline CDR1 MNHEY, CDR2 SVGEGT. Trimming cost V 4 bases and J 6 bases; bases outside gene matches: 9. This CDR3 reads CASSSQERGGRNEQFF. CDR3 sequence (DNA): TGTGCCAGCAGTTCCCAGGAGCGGGGGGGCCGCAATGAGCAGTTCTTC.

The chain recombines TRBV5-8 with TRBJ1-4, with D hard to call. V was pared by 4 bases and J by 4 bases, with 20 bases between. The CDR3 consists of 17 residues. Germline values: CDR1 SGHTS, CDR2 YDEGEE. CDR3 sequence reads: CASSVAAQAILNEKLFF. The CDR3 DNA follows: TGTGCCAGCAGCGTCGCCGCGCAGGCGATACTTAATGAAAAACTGTTTTTT. Full variable domain (rest looked up from reference TRBV5-8 and TRBJ1-4): EAGVTQSPTHLIKTRGQQATLRCSPISGHTSVYWYQQALGLGLQFLLWYDEGEERNRGNFPPRFSGRQFPNYSSELNVNALELEDSALYLCASSVAAQAILNEKLFFGSGTQLSVL.

A word on this clone: The sample carries other DNA sequences with the same CDR3. The chain couples TRBV30 to TRBJ1-2, with D possibly matching TRBD1 (5 bases). The CDR3 runs to 11 residues. Trimming removed 0 bases from V and 8 bases from J, with 7 bases in between. The germline gives CDR1 GTSNPN, CDR2 SVGIG (reference sequence). The CDR3 region has the DNA TGTGCCTGGAGTGTTGGGGCAGGCTACACCTTC. Protein sequence: CAWSVGAGYTF.

This chain uses TRBV2 with TRBJ2-7, with 7 bases that match TRBD1. The CDR3 is 12 amino acids. With 2 bases clipped from V and 9 bases from J, the junction kept 4 bases outside the gene matches. Germline CDR1 is SNHLY and CDR2 is FYNNEI. The CDR3 sequence: CASSESRTGQYF. For the CDR3, the DNA is TGTGCCAGCAGTGAATCTCGGACAGGGCAGTACTTC.

The V call is TRBV7-3, the J call TRBJ1-3; perhaps TRBD1 as D (5 bases). V lost 5 bases, J lost 1 base, and 15 bases lay in between. CDR1 is SGHTA, CDR2 FQGTGA, per germline. This CDR3 has 16 amino acids. CDR3 protein: CASSLSKTGSGNTIYF. In DNA, the CDR3 is TGTGCCAGCAGCCTATCAAAAACAGGATCTGGAAACACCATATATTTT.

The chain is built from TRBV9 and TRBJ2-1; 7 positions match TRBD2. The germline CDR1 and CDR2 sequences are SGDLS and YYNGEE. This CDR3 contains 15 residues. V trimming: 7 bases; J trimming: 8 bases; junction bases outside the gene matches: 15. The CDR3 nucleotides are TGTGCCAGCGCCCGGGCTAGCGGTAATGGCGATGAGCAGTTCTTC. Translation gives CASARASGNGDEQFF.

The chain employs TRBV12-5 and TRBJ1-5; possibly TRBD1 for D (5 bases). CDR1 is LGHNT and CDR2 is FRNRAP in the germline V gene. The V gene lost 4 bases and the J gene lost 7 bases, with 17 bases spanning the gap. The CDR3 has 15 amino acids. The CDR3 DNA reads as TGTGCTAGTGGTTCCAACACGGGGGGTTTACAGCCCCAGCATTTT. Its protein is CASGSNTGGLQPQHF.

The chain has TRBV19 and TRBJ1-1, with 10 bases lining up with TRBD1. The germline V gene has CDR1 LNHDA and CDR2 SQIVND (reference sequence). This CDR3 has 16 residues. V trimming: 7 bases; J trimming: 4 bases; junction bases outside the gene matches: 12. CDR3 residues: CASNGGLGQGTTEAFF. CDR3 coding DNA: TGTGCCAGTAATGGAGGGCTGGGACAGGGGACCACTGAAGCTTTCTTT.

This clone was recorded only once. The genes are TRBV7-2 and TRBJ1-3; 8 bases are a match to TRBD1. Trimming took 0 bases from V and 4 from J; bases not matched to a gene: 8. Germline CDR1 reads SGHTA; CDR2 reads FQGNSA. CDR3 length: 17 amino acids. CDR3 amino acids: CASSLASGGGGGNTIYF. As DNA, the CDR3 is TGTGCCAGCAGCTTAGCCTCAGGGGGCGGAGGAGGAAACACCATATATTTT.

The chain is built from TRBV7-3 and TRBJ2-7; 7 nucleotides line up with TRBD2. The CDR3 covers 14 residues. J was trimmed by 7 bases and V by 1 base; bases with no gene match: 7. CDR1 and CDR2 (germline): SGHTA, FQGTGA. The CDR3 loop is CASSLNGLVSEQYF. The CDR3 DNA reads as TGTGCCAGCAGCTTAAACGGACTAGTATCAGAGCAGTACTTC.